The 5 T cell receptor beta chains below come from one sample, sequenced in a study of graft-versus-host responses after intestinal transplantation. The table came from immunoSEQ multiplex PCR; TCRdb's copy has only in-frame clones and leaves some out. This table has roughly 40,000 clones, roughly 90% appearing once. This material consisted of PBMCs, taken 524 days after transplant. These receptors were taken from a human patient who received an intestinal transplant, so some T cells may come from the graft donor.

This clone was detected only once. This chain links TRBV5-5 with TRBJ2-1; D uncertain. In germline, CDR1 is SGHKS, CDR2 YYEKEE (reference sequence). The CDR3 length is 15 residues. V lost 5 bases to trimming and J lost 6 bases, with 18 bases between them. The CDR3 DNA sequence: TGTGCCAGCAGATCCCTGGGAAGCCCGGTCAATGAGCAGTTCTTC. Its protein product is CASRSLGSPVNEQFF.

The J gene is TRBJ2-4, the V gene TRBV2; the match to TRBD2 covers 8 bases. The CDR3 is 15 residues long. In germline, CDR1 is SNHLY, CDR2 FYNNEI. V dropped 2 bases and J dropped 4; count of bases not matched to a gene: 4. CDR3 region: CASSERASGKNIQYF. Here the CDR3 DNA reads TGTGCCAGCAGTGAACGAGCTAGCGGGAAAAACATTCAGTACTTC.

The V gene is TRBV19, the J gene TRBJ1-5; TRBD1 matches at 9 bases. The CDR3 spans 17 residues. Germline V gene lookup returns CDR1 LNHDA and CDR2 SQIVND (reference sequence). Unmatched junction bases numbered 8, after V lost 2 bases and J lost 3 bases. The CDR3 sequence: CASSISTGGAYNQPQHF. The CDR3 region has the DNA TGTGCCAGTAGTATAAGTACAGGGGGCGCCTACAATCAGCCCCAGCATTTT.

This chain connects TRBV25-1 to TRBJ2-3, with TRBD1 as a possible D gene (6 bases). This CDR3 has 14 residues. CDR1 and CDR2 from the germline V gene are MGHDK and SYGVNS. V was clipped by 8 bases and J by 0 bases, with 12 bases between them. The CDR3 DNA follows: TGTGCCAGCCAAGGACAGCTTAGCACAGATACGCAGTATTTT. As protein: CASQGQLSTDTQYF.

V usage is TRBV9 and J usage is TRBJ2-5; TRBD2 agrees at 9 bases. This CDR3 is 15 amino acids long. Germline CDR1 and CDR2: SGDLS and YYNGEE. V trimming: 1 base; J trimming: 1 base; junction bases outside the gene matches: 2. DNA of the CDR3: TGTGCCAGCAGCGTAAGTAGCGGGAGCCAAGAGACCCAGTACTTC. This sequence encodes CASSVSSGSQETQYF.